A single sample gave rise to the 28 T cell receptor beta chains below, sequenced in a study of T cells in tumors after PD-1 blockade. Some clones are missing from TCRdb's copy, which holds only in-frame ones; the method was immunoSEQ multiplex PCR. The sample has fewer than 40,000 clones, 70% to 75% seen once. The sample consisted of PBMCs, taken after anti-PD-1 treatment. The source of these receptors is a human donor with basal cell carcinoma.

This clone was seen more than once but under ten times. V and J are TRBV21-1 and TRBJ2-3; the DNA was not compared with TRBD2, the D call given in the table. TRBV21-1 is reported as a pseudogene. The CDR3 loop spans 13 amino acids. The CDR3, as DNA: TGTGCCAGCAGCAATGAGGACTCTGGTACGCAGTATTTT. Protein sequence: CASSNEDSGTQYF.

The rearrangement joins TRBV3-1 (or the pseudogene TRBV3-2) to TRBJ2-3; D call uncertain. Trimming took 2 bases from V and 4 from J, leaving 4 bases between them. The CDR3 length is 12 residues. CDR1 and CDR2 from the germline V gene are LGHDT and YNNKEL (reference sequence). The CDR3 DNA reads TGTGCCAGCAGCCAAAGGCCAGATACGCAGTATTTT. Protein sequence: CASSQRPDTQYF.

The chain carries TRBV7-9 and TRBJ2-7; D gene unclear. Germline V gives CDR1 SEHNR, CDR2 FQNEAQ (reference sequence). The germline V and J ends were trimmed by 1 base and 7 bases, with 11 bases remaining between them. The CDR3 is 13 residues long. The CDR3 region has the DNA TGTGCCAGCAGCTTAGATGGCTTCGGGGAGCAGTACTTC. Its protein is CASSLDGFGEQYF.

The chain recombines TRBV21-1 with TRBJ2-5. TRBV21-1 is recorded as a pseudogene. This CDR3 has 15 amino acids. The CDR3 nucleotides are TGTGCCAGCCCTTTGGAGGGGGGTTCAGGGGAGACCCAGTACTTC. This translates into CASPLEGGSGETQYF.

The rearrangement uses TRBV6-1 and TRBJ1-1; D gene ambiguous. Between the trimmed V and J ends, which lost 1 base and 0 bases, there was a span of 12 bases. Germline V lookup: CDR1 MNHNS, CDR2 SASEGT. This CDR3 spans 16 amino acids. The CDR3 is CASSEGQIFLNTEAFF. CDR3 nucleotide sequence: TGTGCCAGCAGTGAAGGCCAGATTTTTTTGAACACTGAAGCTTTCTTT.

The chain couples TRBV19 to TRBJ2-1; 12 positions match TRBD2. The V gene's germline CDR1 is LNHDA and CDR2 SQIVND (reference sequence). This CDR3 is 17 amino acids long. The J segment lost 9 bases and the V segment lost 5 bases, leaving 14 bases of the junction unmatched. This CDR3 is CASSPELAGGPSGEQFF. The CDR3 bases are TGTGCCAGTAGTCCCGAACTAGCGGGAGGCCCCAGCGGTGAGCAGTTCTTC.

V and J are TRBV5-6 and TRBJ1-4, with D possibly matching TRBD1 (5 bases). The CDR3 is 14 amino acids. Germline V gene sequence: CDR1 SGHDT, CDR2 YYEEEE. V was shortened by 4 bases and J by 3 bases, with 10 bases between the two germline ends. CDR3 sequence (DNA): TGTGCCAGCAGCGGGGGAGGACCTAATGAAAAACTGTTTTTT. Protein sequence: CASSGGGPNEKLFF.

The chain is built from TRBV2 and TRBJ2-3, with TRBD2 matching 11 bases. Germline CDR1 and CDR2: SNHLY and FYNNEI. V was clipped by 7 bases and J by 4 bases; unmatched bases: 7. The CDR3 length is 15 residues. The CDR3 DNA sequence: TGTGCCAGCATTTTAGCGGGGGGGTACGCAGATACGCAGTATTTT. Amino acids: CASILAGGYADTQYF.

The chain employs TRBV19 and TRBJ1-2, with 7 bases that match TRBD1. Germline V gene data show CDR1 as LNHDA and CDR2 as SQIVND (reference sequence). Losses at the gene ends were 2 bases for V and 7 bases for J; bases not matched to a gene: 10. The CDR3 sequence is 15 residues long. DNA for the CDR3: TGTGCCAGTAGTATACCGGGACAGACAGCCGGTGGCTACACCTTC. Its protein product is CASSIPGQTAGGYTF.

This clone was picked up a small number of times. The chain recombines TRBV6-6 with TRBJ1-5, with D possibly TRBD1 on 5 matching bases. From germline, CDR1 is MNHNY and CDR2 SVGAGI (reference sequence). V shed 10 bases and J shed 6 bases, with 19 bases lying between them. This CDR3 contains 14 residues. CDR3 nucleotide sequence: TGTGCCATCCAGGGACCGCAAGGGCTTCAGCCCCAGCATTTT. Translated, it gives CAIQGPQGLQPQHF.

This clone has just one count. The chain couples TRBV5-1 to TRBJ2-3; 7 bases agree with TRBD1. The CDR3 is 15 amino acids. The V segment lost 5 bases and the J segment 0 bases; nucleotides outside the gene matches: 6. CDR1 and CDR2 from the germline V gene are SGHRS and YFSETQ. In nucleotides, the CDR3 is TGCGCCAGCAGGGGGACAGCCACTAGCACAGATACGCAGTATTTT. Amino acid sequence: CASRGTATSTDTQYF.

The chain couples TRBV5-8 to TRBJ1-4; 7 nucleotides align to TRBD1. With V trimmed by 2 bases and J by 4 bases, 5 bases remained unmatched. The CDR3 is 15 residues long. The germline V gene has CDR1 SGHTS and CDR2 YDEGEE. The CDR3 loop is CASSLTGVDNEKLFF. CDR3 sequence (DNA): TGTGCCAGCAGCTTAACAGGGGTGGATAATGAAAAACTGTTTTTT.

The rearrangement uses TRBV7-2 and TRBJ2-7; 10 positions agree with TRBD1. V was clipped by 3 bases and J by 6 bases; unmatched bases: 8. There are 15 residues in the CDR3. Germline values: CDR1 SGHTA, CDR2 FQGNSA. This chain's CDR3 is CASSFSSGQGREQYF. DNA for the CDR3: TGTGCCAGCAGCTTCTCTTCGGGACAGGGGCGCGAGCAGTACTTC.

The V gene is TRBV7-2, the J gene TRBJ1-6; no reliable D call. Germline CDR1 and CDR2: SGHTA and FQGNSA. The CDR3 is 16 residues long. V lost 4 bases, J lost 10 bases, and 20 bases lay in between. The CDR3 sequence is CASSSTSGRSSSPLHF. For the CDR3, the DNA is TGTGCCAGCAGCTCCACCTCCGGCCGGAGTAGCTCACCCCTCCACTTT.

This clone was seen more than once but under ten times. The V and J genes are TRBV3-1 (or the pseudogene TRBV3-2) and TRBJ1-5; D gene unclear. The V and J ends lost 1 base and 5 bases respectively, with 6 bases between them. This CDR3 is 13 amino acids long. Germline CDR1 LGHDT, CDR2 YNNKEL (reference sequence). CDR3 region: CASSQGRDQPQHF. Here the CDR3 DNA reads TGTGCCAGCAGCCAAGGTAGGGATCAGCCCCAGCATTTT.

The chain has TRBV29-1 and TRBJ1-1; D might be TRBD1 (5 bases). V was shortened by 5 bases and J by 0 bases, with 16 bases between the two germline ends. This CDR3 has 15 amino acids. The V gene's germline CDR1 is SQVTM and CDR2 ANQGSEA. CDR3 region: CSVSPVGGMNTEAFF. The DNA for the CDR3 is TGCAGCGTTTCCCCCGTGGGGGGTATGAACACTGAAGCTTTCTTT.

This clone occurred once. The chain joins TRBV6-5 to TRBJ1-2; the match to TRBD1 covers 7 bases. The trim removed 0 bases at V and 7 bases at J, leaving 5 bases unmatched. Germline CDR1 reads MNHEY; CDR2 reads SVGAGI. This CDR3 has 14 amino acids. CDR3 amino acids: CASSYSRTGGGYTF. The DNA of the CDR3 is TGTGCCAGCAGTTACTCAAGGACAGGTGGTGGCTACACCTTC.

CDR3 loop: CASSPRPRTASNYGYTF. The CDR3 bases are TGTGCCAGCAGCCCTAGACCCCGGACAGCATCTAACTATGGCTACACCTTC. The chain links TRBV6-2 or TRBV6-3 to TRBJ1-2, with D possibly matching TRBD1 (6 bases). Trimming took 6 bases from V and 0 from J, leaving 20 bases between them. The germline V gene encodes CDR1 MNHEY and CDR2 SVGEGT. This CDR3 has 17 residues.

The chain is built from TRBV25-1 and TRBJ2-6; D may be TRBD1 (7 bases). The CDR3 extends over 18 amino acids. CDR1 and CDR2 from the germline V gene are MGHDK and SYGVNS. V lost 1 base and J lost 10, with 23 bases in between. The CDR3 DNA is TGTGCCAGCAGTGAATTCGGGTCCGGGCCAGGGGGGCGAAACGTCCTGACTTTC. Its protein is CASSEFGSGPGGRNVLTF.

The chain employs TRBV5-4 and TRBJ1-2, with no clear D. V lost 0 bases to trimming and J lost 5 bases, with 11 bases between them. Looked up from germline, CDR1 is SGHNT and CDR2 is YYREEE (reference sequence). CDR3 length: 14 amino acids. The CDR3 DNA follows: TGTGCCAGCAGCTTGGCCACAGAAGAGTATGGCTACACCTTC. Protein sequence: CASSLATEEYGYTF.

The CDR3 spells CASHDIDGFNQPQHF. Here the CDR3 DNA reads TGTGCCAGCCACGACATAGACGGCTTCAATCAGCCCCAGCATTTT. The gene calls are TRBV19 and TRBJ1-5; no clear D. This CDR3 region has 15 residues. Trimming stripped 9 bases from V and 3 bases from J, with 18 bases between. Germline CDR1 LNHDA, CDR2 SQIVND (reference sequence).

This clone was counted ten times or more. The CDR3 loop is CASSQEHRVEETQYF. In DNA form, the CDR3 reads TGCGCCAGCAGCCAAGAGCACAGGGTCGAAGAGACCCAGTACTTC. This chain uses TRBV4-3 with TRBJ2-5, with a possible D match to TRBD1 (6 bases). V lost 0 bases, J lost 3 bases, and 11 bases lay in between. The CDR3 is 15 amino acids. CDR1 is LGHNA, CDR2 YSLEER, per germline.

The rearrangement uses TRBV19 and TRBJ2-7, with 9 bases aligning to TRBD2. Germline V CDR1 and CDR2: LNHDA, SQIVND (reference sequence). The V segment lost 0 bases and the J segment 2 bases; nucleotides outside the gene matches: 2. The CDR3 sequence is 15 residues long. Here the CDR3 DNA reads TGTGCCAGTAGTATAGAGGCTAGCGGGGCCTACGAGCAGTACTTC. Translated: CASSIEASGAYEQYF.

The genes are TRBV6-2 or TRBV6-3 and TRBJ1-5, with D unresolved. There are 17 residues in the CDR3. Germline values: CDR1 MNHEY, CDR2 SVGEGT. V was clipped by 3 bases and J by 0 bases, with 15 bases between them. Written as DNA, the CDR3 is TGTGCCAGCAGTTATCACGGCGTATCCTATAGCAATCAGCCCCAGCATTTT. Translation gives CASSYHGVSYSNQPQHF.

J is TRBJ1-1 and V is TRBV28; TRBD1 matches 8 bases. V was pared by 5 bases and J by 6 bases, with 5 bases of the junction left unmatched. Germline-derived CDR1 and CDR2 are MDHEN and SYDVKM. The CDR3 sequence is 13 residues long. CDR3 DNA: TGTGCCAGCAGTACCCCAGGGGGCGCTGAAGCTTTCTTT. Its protein product is CASSTPGGAEAFF.

The chain combines TRBV28 with TRBJ2-1; 9 bases are a match to TRBD2. The CDR3 contains 17 residues. V lost 5 bases, J lost 6 bases, and 14 bases stayed unmatched. Germline V gene data show CDR1 as MDHEN and CDR2 as SYDVKM. The CDR3 DNA reads as TGTGCCAGCAGTCCCTCCCGAGGGACTAGCCTCCGCAATGAGCAGTTCTTC. It is translated as CASSPSRGTSLRNEQFF.

This clone was seen only a few times. The rearrangement joins TRBV4-1 to TRBJ2-7, with 9 bases fitting TRBD1. Germline loops: CDR1 MGHRA, CDR2 YSYEKL. The CDR3 extends over 15 amino acids. The V and J ends lost 4 bases and 2 bases, in that order; junction bases with no gene match: 6. The CDR3, as DNA: TGCGCCAGCAGCCCCGGGACAGGGCAAGCCTACGAGCAGTACTTC. Its translation: CASSPGTGQAYEQYF.

This clone was detected only a few times. The chain employs TRBV24-1 and TRBJ2-1; possible D gene TRBD2, 5 bases. CDR3 length equals 11 residues. The V gene's germline CDR1 is KGHDR and CDR2 SFDVKD. Between the trimmed V and J ends, which lost 7 bases and 7 bases, there was a span of 7 bases. CDR3 bases: TGTGCCACCAGGAGGGCTAATGAGCAGTTCTTC. Encoded protein: CATRRANEQFF.